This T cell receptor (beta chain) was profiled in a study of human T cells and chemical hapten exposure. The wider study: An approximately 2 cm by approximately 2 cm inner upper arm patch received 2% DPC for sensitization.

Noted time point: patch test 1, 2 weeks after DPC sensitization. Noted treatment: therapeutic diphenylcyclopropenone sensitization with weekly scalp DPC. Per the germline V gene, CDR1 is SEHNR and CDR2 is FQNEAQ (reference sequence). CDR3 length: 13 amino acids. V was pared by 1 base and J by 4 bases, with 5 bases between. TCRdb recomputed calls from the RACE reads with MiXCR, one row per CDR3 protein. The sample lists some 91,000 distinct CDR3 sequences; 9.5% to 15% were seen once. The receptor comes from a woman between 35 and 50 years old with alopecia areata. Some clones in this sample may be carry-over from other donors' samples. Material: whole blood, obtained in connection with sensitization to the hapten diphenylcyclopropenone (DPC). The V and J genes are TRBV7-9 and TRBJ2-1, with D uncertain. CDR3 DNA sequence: TGTGCCAGCAGCTTAGACCTATACAATGAGCAGTTCTTC. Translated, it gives CASSLDLYNEQFF.